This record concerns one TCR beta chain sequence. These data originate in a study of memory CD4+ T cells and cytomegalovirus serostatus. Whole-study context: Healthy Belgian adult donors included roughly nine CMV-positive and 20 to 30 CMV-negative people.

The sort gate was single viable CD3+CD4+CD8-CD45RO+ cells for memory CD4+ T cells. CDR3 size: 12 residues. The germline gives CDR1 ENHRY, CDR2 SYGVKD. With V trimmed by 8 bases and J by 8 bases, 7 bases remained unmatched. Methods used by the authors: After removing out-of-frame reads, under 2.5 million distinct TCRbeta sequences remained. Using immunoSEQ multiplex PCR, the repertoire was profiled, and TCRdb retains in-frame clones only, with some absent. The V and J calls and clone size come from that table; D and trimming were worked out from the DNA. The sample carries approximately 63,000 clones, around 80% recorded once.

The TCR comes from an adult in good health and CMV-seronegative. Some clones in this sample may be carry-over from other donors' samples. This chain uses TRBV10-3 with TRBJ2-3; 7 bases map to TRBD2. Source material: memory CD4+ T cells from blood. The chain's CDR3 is CAIARGVGTQYF. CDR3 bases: TGTGCCATCGCACGGGGGGTAGGTACGCAGTATTTT.